Described below is a single T cell receptor beta chain sequence and its context. Germline trimming cut 5 bases from V and 4 bases from J; bases unmatched to any gene: 11. This CDR3 has 15 amino acids. The germline gives CDR1 LNHNV, CDR2 YYDKDF (reference sequence). This sample was included in a study of blood T cell repertoires in COVID-19. Overall study: Spain, Italy and the United States supplied samples that represented acute and convalescent COVID-19. T cells, B-cell-depleted T cells, or PBMCs supplied cDNA or gDNA.

Per the original data handling: From reference gene primer amplification, estimates of nucleated cell counts were derived. This table comes from immunoSEQ multiplex PCR, and its TCRdb copy is limited to in-frame clones, with some not included. The V and J calls and clone size come from that table; D and trimming were worked out from the DNA. The repertoire has about 230,000 clones, over 65% of them found once; the top ten carry 2.5% to 3%. The receptor comes from a woman in her 70s with active or convalescent COVID-19. The chain recombines TRBV15 with TRBJ2-7; the match to TRBD1 covers 7 bases. Sequencing was done on a sample of peripheral blood. The CDR3 bases are TGTGCCACCAGCCTAGAAAGAAACAGGGGTTACGAGCAGTACTTC. Residues: CATSLERNRGYEQYF.